This T cell receptor (beta chain) is drawn from a study of blood T cell repertoires in COVID-19. V was clipped by 7 bases and J by 0 bases; unmatched bases: 15. The CDR3 sequence is 19 residues long. From germline, CDR1 is SGHTA and CDR2 FQGNSA. Here immunoSEQ multiplex PCR was the method, and the copy in TCRdb shows in-frame clones only, minus some. The data contain around 250,000 clones, roughly 85% of them singletons. The clonotype was recovered from a woman between 50 and 59 years old with acute COVID-19. The V call is TRBV7-2, the J call TRBJ2-1; 10 nucleotides match TRBD2. What was sequenced was PBMCs or T cells enriched from blood (not recorded which). CDR3 loop: CASTPFPSGGVSSYNEQFF. CDR3 nucleotide sequence: TGTGCCAGCACCCCCTTCCCTAGCGGGGGAGTCTCCTCCTACAATGAGCAGTTCTTC.